The 4 T cell receptor delta chains listed next were all sequenced from one sample in a study of gamma delta lymphoproliferative disorders and STAT genes (dated by TCRdb to 2016 to 2018). For both patients and controls, peripheral blood mononuclear cells were isolated, and the genomic DNA from these cells was used for TCR sequencing. Receptor libraries were prepared by multiplex PCR. Sequenced on an Illumina MiSeq. After TCRdb called clones again from the public reads with CATT, rows with identical DNA were merged. For this sample the table gives about a thousand delta-chain clones, of which 2% to 2.5% were detected only once. The ten biggest clones cover around 78% of the sample. The sample was blood. The receptors stem from a human donor in good health.

A word on this clone: A far larger clone is off by one base, so a read error is likely. The chain links TRDV1 to TRDJ1, with 13 bases aligning to TRDD3. J lost 0 bases, V lost 0 bases, and 19 bases had no gene match. Germline assignment: CDR1 TSWWSYY and CDR2 QGS. The CDR3 sequence is 23 residues long. This CDR3 reads CALGELGYPMFTGGYVDTDKLIF. CDR3 in DNA: TGTGCTCTTGGGGAACTAGGATACCCAATGTTTACTGGGGGATACGTAGACACCGATAAACTCATCTTT.

On this clone: A read error likely explains this, since a far larger clone differs by one base. Different DNA sequences within this sample yield the same CDR3. The chain carries TRDV2 and TRDJ3; 7 bases line up with TRDD3. V lost 0 bases and J lost 4; bases outside the gene matches: 11. CDR1 is GEAIGNYY and CDR2 is EKD in the germline V gene. This CDR3 has 19 residues. The CDR3 sequence: CACDTALGVGSWDTRQMFF. The DNA of the CDR3 is TGTGCCTGTGACACCGCGCTGGGGGTAGGCTCATGGGACACCCGACAGATGTTTTTC.

This clone was seen at least ten times. With only one base between it and a far larger clone, this is likely a read error. The chain uses TRDV2 and TRDJ1; TRDD2 matches at 7 bases. This CDR3 contains 18 residues. The germline gives CDR1 GEAIGNYY, CDR2 EKD. The trim removed 3 bases at V and 10 bases at J, leaving 25 bases unmatched. For the CDR3, the DNA is TGTGCCTGTGACGCCGTTTCCTACGGTGCATCAACCCCCGAGGGACTCATCTTT. Translating it yields CACDAVSYGASTPEGLIF.

This clone has ten or more counts. The protein given by TCRdb reflects a much larger clone and differs at residue 4 from this DNA's translation, likely from a read error; the protein shown is the DNA's translation. The rearrangement links TRDV2 to TRDJ1; 9 bases map to TRDD3. This CDR3 has 19 amino acids. The germline CDR1 and CDR2 sequences are GEAIGNYY and EKD. CDR3 residues: CACNTVIPSTGGGTDKLIF. For the CDR3, the DNA is TGTGCCTGTAACACGGTTATTCCGTCTACTGGGGGAGGCACCGATAAACTCATCTTT.